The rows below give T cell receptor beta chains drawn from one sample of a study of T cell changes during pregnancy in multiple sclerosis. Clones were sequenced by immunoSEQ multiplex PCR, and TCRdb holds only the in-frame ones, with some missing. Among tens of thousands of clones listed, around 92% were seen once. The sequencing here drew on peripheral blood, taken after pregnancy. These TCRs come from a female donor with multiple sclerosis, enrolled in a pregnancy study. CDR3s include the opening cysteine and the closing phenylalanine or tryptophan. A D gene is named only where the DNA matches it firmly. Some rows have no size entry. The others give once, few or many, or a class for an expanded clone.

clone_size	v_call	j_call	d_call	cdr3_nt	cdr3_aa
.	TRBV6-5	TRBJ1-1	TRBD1	TGTGCCAGCAGTTACGCTCTGGGACAGGGAAAGACTGAAGCTTTCTTT	CASSYALGQGKTEAFF
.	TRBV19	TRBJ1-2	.	TGTGCCAGTAGTACTCACAGATTCTATGGCTACACCTTC	CASSTHRFYGYTF
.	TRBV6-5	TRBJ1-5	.	TGTGCCAGCAGTCGTTACCACAGGGCTGGACAGCCCCAGCATTTT	CASSRYHRAGQPQHF
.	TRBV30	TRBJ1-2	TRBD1	TGTGCCTGGAGTCGACAGGGGGAGCGGGACACCTTC	CAWSRQGERDTF
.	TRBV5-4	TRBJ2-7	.	TGTGCCAGCAGCTTGGGGCAGGGTGCCTACGAGCAGTACTTC	CASSLGQGAYEQYF
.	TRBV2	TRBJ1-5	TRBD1	TGTGCCAGCAGTGAAAGGGGCAGGGGGGAGACCCAGCATTTT	CASSERGRGETQHF
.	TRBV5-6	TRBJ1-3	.	TGTGCCAGCAGCCGTCACGACAGTGTCGGAAACACCATATATTTT	CASSRHDSVGNTIYF
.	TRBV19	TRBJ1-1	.	TGTGCCAGTAGCGTTTATAACACTGAAGCTTTCTTT	CASSVYNTEAFF
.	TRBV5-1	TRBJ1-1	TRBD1	TGCGCCAGCAGCCTGGAAGGGACAGGGGCTACTGAAGCTTTCTTT	CASSLEGTGATEAFF
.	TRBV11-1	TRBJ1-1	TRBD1	TGTGCCAGCAGCTGGTTTGGGACAGGGGATACTGAAGCTTTCTTT	CASSWFGTGDTEAFF
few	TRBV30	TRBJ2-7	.	TGTGCCTGGAGTGATTCCCCATACGAGCAGTACTTC	CAWSDSPYEQYF
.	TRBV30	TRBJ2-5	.	TGTGCCTGGGCCCCAGGGGAGACCCAGTACTTC	CAWAPGETQYF
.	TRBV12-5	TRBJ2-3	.	TGTGCTAGTGGTGCGTCTCGAGGGATTCCTCCTAGCACAGATACGCAGTATTTT	CASGASRGIPPSTDTQYF
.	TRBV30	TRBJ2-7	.	TGTGCCTGGAGCCTTACAGACGGCTACGAGCAGTACTTC	CAWSLTDGYEQYF
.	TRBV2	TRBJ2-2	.	TGTGCCAGCAGTGAATCCGTCGTTTTCGGGACCGGGGAGCTGTTTTTT	CASSESVVFGTGELFF
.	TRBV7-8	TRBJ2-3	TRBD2	TGTGCCAGCAGCTTCCTGACTAGCGGGAACACAGATACGCAGTATTTT	CASSFLTSGNTDTQYF
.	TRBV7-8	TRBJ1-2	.	TGTGCCAGCAGACCGAGAGGGCTCTCTAACTATGGCTACACCTTC	CASRPRGLSNYGYTF
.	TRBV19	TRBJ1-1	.	TGTGCCAGCGGATGGGCGAACACTGAAGCTTTCTTT	CASGWANTEAFF
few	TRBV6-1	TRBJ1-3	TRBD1	TGTGCCAGCAGTGATAGGGACAGCTCTGGAAACACCATATATTTT	CASSDRDSSGNTIYF
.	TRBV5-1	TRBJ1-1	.	TGCGCCAGCAGACCGGGACATTTGACTGAAGCTTTCTTT	CASRPGHLTEAFF
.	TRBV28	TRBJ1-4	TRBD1	TGTGCCAGCAGTCCTTGGGGCAGGGGGCATGAAAAACTGTTTTTT	CASSPWGRGHEKLFF
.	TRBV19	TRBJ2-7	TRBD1	TGTGCCAGTAGTTGGGACAGTCTGACCTACGAGCAGTACTTC	CASSWDSLTYEQYF
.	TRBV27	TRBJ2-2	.	TGTGCCAGCAGTCCCTACACCGGGGAGCTGTTTTTT	CASSPYTGELFF
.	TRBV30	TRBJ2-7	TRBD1	TGTGCCTGGACGGACAGGGGAGCCCACGAGCAGTACTTC	CAWTDRGAHEQYF
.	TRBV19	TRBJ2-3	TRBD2	TGTGCCAGTAGTGCCACCGGGACTAGCGGTTTCACGCAGTATTTT	CASSATGTSGFTQYF
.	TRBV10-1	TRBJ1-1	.	TGCGCCAGCAGTGTAGCGGGAGGCACTGAAGCTTTCTTT	CASSVAGGTEAFF
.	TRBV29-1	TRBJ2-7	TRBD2	TGCAGCGTTGCCGGGGGGATTGGCTACGAGCAGTACTTC	CSVAGGIGYEQYF
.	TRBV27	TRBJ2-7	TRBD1	TGTGCCAGCAGTTTGTCGTGGACAGGGCAGGGGCAGTACTTC	CASSLSWTGQGQYF
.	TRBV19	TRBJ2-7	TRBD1	TGTGCCAGTAGCGACAGGGCTTCCTACGAGCAGTACTTC	CASSDRASYEQYF
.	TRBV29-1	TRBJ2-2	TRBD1	TGCAGCGTCCGACAGGGTAAAGACGCCGGGGAGCTGTTTTTT	CSVRQGKDAGELFF
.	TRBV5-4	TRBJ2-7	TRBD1	TGTGCCAGCAGCTTTGAAACAGGGGGCGAGCAGTACTTC	CASSFETGGEQYF
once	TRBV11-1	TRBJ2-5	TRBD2	TGTGCCAGCAGCTTAGATTTTTCCCTAGCGGGGGTCCCCCAAGAGACCCAGTACTTC	CASSLDFSLAGVPQETQYF
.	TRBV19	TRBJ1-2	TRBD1	TGTGCCAGTAGCGGGACAGGGTATGGCTACACCTTC	CASSGTGYGYTF
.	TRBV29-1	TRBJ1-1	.	TGCAGCGTTGGGGAGGGGAACACTGAAGCTTTCTTT	CSVGEGNTEAFF
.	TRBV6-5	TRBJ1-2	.	TGTGCCAGTTCCAGGGAAACTAACTATGGCTACACCTTC	CASSRETNYGYTF
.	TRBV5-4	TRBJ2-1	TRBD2	TGTGCCAGCAGCCGGGAGGGGCTAGCGGGGAACAATGAGCAGTTCTTC	CASSREGLAGNNEQFF
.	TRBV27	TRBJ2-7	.	TGTGCCAGCAGTTTATCCGCAGGGTTGGGTTCCGAGCAGTACTTC	CASSLSAGLGSEQYF
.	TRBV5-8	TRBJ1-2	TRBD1	TGTGCCAGCAGCTTGTTTCAGGGGGCCGACTATGGCTACACCTTC	CASSLFQGADYGYTF
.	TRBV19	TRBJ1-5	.	TGTGCCAGTAGTATAGGTGGACAGCCCAATCAGCCCCAGCATTTT	CASSIGGQPNQPQHF
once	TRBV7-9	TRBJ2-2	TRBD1	TGTGCCAGCAGCGTCAGGGGGTTAGACACCGGGGAGCTGTTTTTT	CASSVRGLDTGELFF
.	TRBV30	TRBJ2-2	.	TGTGCCTGGAGTCAGTTAGGGGCGAACACCGGGGAGCTGTTTTTT	CAWSQLGANTGELFF
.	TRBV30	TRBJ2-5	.	TGTGCCTGGAGTGTAGGGGGCCAAGAGACCCAGTACTTC	CAWSVGGQETQYF
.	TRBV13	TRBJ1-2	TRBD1	TGTGCCAGCAGCTACAGGACAGGATCGTATGGCTACACCTTC	CASSYRTGSYGYTF
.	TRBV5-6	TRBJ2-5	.	TGTGCCAGCAGCTGGGCGACAGGCCAAGAGACCCAGTACTTC	CASSWATGQETQYF
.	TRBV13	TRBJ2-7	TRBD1	TGTGCCAGCAGCCGGACAGGGATCCCCTACGAGCAGTACTTC	CASSRTGIPYEQYF
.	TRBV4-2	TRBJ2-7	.	TGTGCCAGCAGCCAAGATCTAACTAGCCCCTACGAGCAGTACTTC	CASSQDLTSPYEQYF
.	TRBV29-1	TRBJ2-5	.	TGCAGCGCATTCAGGGGTTGGGTTAAGGGAGAGACCCAGTACTTC	CSAFRGWVKGETQYF
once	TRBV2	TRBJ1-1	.	TGTGCCAGCAGTCTTACCCGGGAGAACACTGAAGCTTTCTTT	CASSLTRENTEAFF
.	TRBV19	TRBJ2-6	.	TGTGCCAGTAGTTCCCGGCAGGCTGGGGCCAACGTCCTGACTTTC	CASSSRQAGANVLTF
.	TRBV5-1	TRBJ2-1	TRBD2	TGCGCCAGCAGCCGACTAGCGGGAGATTTGGATGAGCAGTTCTTC	CASSRLAGDLDEQFF
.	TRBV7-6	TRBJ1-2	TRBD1	TGTGCCAGCAGCTTAGGGACAGGGGGAGGTTATGGCTACACCTTC	CASSLGTGGGYGYTF
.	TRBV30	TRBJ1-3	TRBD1	TGTGCCTGGAGTGACAGGGGAAGAAACACCATATATTTT	CAWSDRGRNTIYF
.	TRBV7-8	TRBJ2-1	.	TGTGCCAGCACACCGAGGGGGAGTTCCTACAATGAGCAGTTCTTC	CASTPRGSSYNEQFF
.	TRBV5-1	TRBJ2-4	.	TGCGCCAGCAGCTTGGCGGGAAACATTCAGTACTTC	CASSLAGNIQYF
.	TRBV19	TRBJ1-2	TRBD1	TGTGCCAGTAGCCCTAGGAAGGGGGCGCGCGGTATGTATGGCTACACCTTC	CASSPRKGARGMYGYTF
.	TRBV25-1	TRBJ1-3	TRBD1	TGTGCCAGCAGTTCCTCAGGGGGCGGCACGGGAGGAAACACCATATATTTT	CASSSSGGGTGGNTIYF